The 12 T cell receptor beta chains presented below share a single source sample, sequenced in a study of Tregs in tolerant kidney transplant recipients. Clones were sequenced by immunoSEQ multiplex PCR, and TCRdb holds only the in-frame ones, with some missing. The repertoire holds about 240,000 clones, with around 81% as singletons. The sequenced material came from CD4+ T cells from blood. The receptors here all came from a human donor in good health.

V gene TRBV10-1 combines with J gene TRBJ1-5; no definite D call. Trimming removed 3 bases from V and 1 base from J, with 4 bases in between. Germline V gene lookup returns CDR1 WNHNN and CDR2 SYGVQD (reference sequence). The CDR3 has 13 residues. This chain's CDR3 is CASSDDSNQPQHF. The CDR3 DNA follows: TGCGCCAGCAGTGATGACAGCAATCAGCCCCAGCATTTT.

The rearrangement joins TRBV30 to TRBJ1-2; TRBD1 matches at 12 bases. Germline V gene sequence: CDR1 GTSNPN, CDR2 SVGIG (reference sequence). V lost 3 bases, J lost 4 bases, and 15 bases stayed unmatched. The CDR3 is 18 residues long. CDR3 residues: CAWSPTPGQGAWGYGYTF. The CDR3 coding sequence is TGTGCCTGGAGCCCTACACCGGGACAGGGGGCGTGGGGCTATGGCTACACCTTC.

This clone has only a few counts. J is TRBJ1-1 and V is TRBV6-5; 8 nucleotides align to TRBD1. The length of the CDR3 is 14 residues. Germline-derived CDR1 and CDR2 are MNHEY and SVGAGI. The J segment lost 4 bases and the V segment lost 5 bases, leaving 6 bases of the junction unmatched. CDR3 protein: CASSTDRAGTEAFF. CDR3 in DNA: TGTGCCAGCAGTACGGACAGGGCAGGCACTGAAGCTTTCTTT.

The rearrangement uses TRBV5-8 and TRBJ1-5, with D unresolved. Germline loops: CDR1 SGHTS, CDR2 YDEGEE. Between the trimmed V and J ends, which lost 1 base and 14 bases, there was a span of 25 bases. The CDR3 loop spans 16 amino acids. The CDR3 loop reads CASSLNGFAATVPEHF. CDR3 in DNA: TGTGCCAGCAGCTTGAACGGTTTCGCCGCAACAGTACCCGAGCATTTT.

The V call is TRBV7-9, the J call TRBJ2-5; 9 bases are a match to TRBD2. Germline values: CDR1 SEHNR, CDR2 FQNEAQ (reference sequence). The junction had 10 bases not matched to a gene; V was cut back by 3 bases and J by 5 bases. CDR3 size: 16 residues. CDR3 sequence reads: CASSFWGSGSGETQYF. CDR3 nucleotides: TGTGCCAGCAGCTTTTGGGGTAGCGGGAGCGGCGAGACCCAGTACTTC.

This clone was detected only a few times. Other DNA variants within this sample encode the same CDR3. The chain combines TRBV7-9 with TRBJ1-1; no reliable D call. The CDR3 runs to 13 residues. Germline V gene lookup returns CDR1 SEHNR and CDR2 FQNEAQ (reference sequence). V was cut by 3 bases and J by 1 base, with 6 bases left in between. DNA of the CDR3: TGTGCCAGCAGCTTGGGCCAGAACACTGAAGCTTTCTTT. This sequence encodes CASSLGQNTEAFF.

CDR3 in amino acids: CASTQDGYNEQFF. Here the CDR3 DNA reads TGTGCCAGCACTCAGGACGGATACAATGAGCAGTTCTTC. The rearrangement links TRBV6-6 to TRBJ2-1; unclear D gene. The CDR3 is made up of 13 amino acids. Trimming removed 7 bases at V and 4 bases at J, with 11 bases between. Germline CDR1 and CDR2: MNHNY and SVGAGI (reference sequence).

The rearrangement uses TRBV19 and TRBJ2-5; 12 bases map to TRBD1. CDR3 length equals 15 residues. The germline V gene has CDR1 LNHDA and CDR2 SQIVND (reference sequence). V shed 7 bases and J 5 bases; nucleotides not matched to a gene: 8. The CDR3 region is CASNPGTGGRETQYF. CDR3 bases: TGTGCCAGTAACCCGGGGACAGGGGGCCGGGAGACCCAGTACTTC.

This chain links TRBV6-5 with TRBJ2-7, with 9 bases fitting TRBD1. CDR3 length: 16 amino acids. After removal of 2 bases from V and 1 base from J, the junction contained 6 bases not matched to a gene. The V gene's germline CDR1 is MNHEY and CDR2 SVGAGI. The CDR3 sequence is CASSYSGTGFSYEQYF. In nucleotides, the CDR3 is TGTGCCAGCAGTTACAGCGGGACAGGGTTTTCCTACGAGCAGTACTTC.

The gene calls are TRBV6-4 and TRBJ2-1; TRBD1 agrees at 9 bases. The junction had 9 bases not matched to a gene; V was cut back by 3 bases and J by 9 bases. The germline CDR1 and CDR2 sequences are MRHNA and SNTAGT. This CDR3 contains 15 residues. In DNA form, the CDR3 reads TGTGCCAGCAGTGAAATGGACAGGGGATTGGGTGAGCAGTTCTTC. It specifies CASSEMDRGLGEQFF.

The chain has TRBV6-1 and TRBJ2-7; no definite D call. V lost 4 bases, J lost 3 bases, and 10 bases lay in between. Germline V gene lookup returns CDR1 MNHNS and CDR2 SASEGT. The CDR3 contains 13 residues. The chain's CDR3 is CASSVPTFYEQYF. CDR3 sequence (DNA): TGTGCCAGCAGTGTACCGACTTTCTACGAGCAGTACTTC.

The rearrangement joins TRBV7-3 to TRBJ2-2; perhaps TRBD1 as D (5 bases). V shed 4 bases and J shed 4 bases, with 13 bases lying between them. Germline V gene sequence: CDR1 SGHTA, CDR2 FQGTGA. CDR3 size: 15 residues. The CDR3 loop reads CASSSTPTATGELFF. The CDR3 DNA follows: TGTGCCAGCAGCTCTACCCCGACAGCCACCGGGGAGCTGTTTTTT. Full variable domain (outside the CDR3, taken from reference TRBV7-3 and TRBJ2-2): GAGVSQTPSNKVTEKGKYVELRCDPISGHTALYWYRQSLGQGPEFLIYFQGTGAADDSGLPNDRFFAVRPEGSVSTLKIQRTERGDSAVYLCASSSTPTATGELFFGEGSRLTVL.